The sequence of this T cell receptor (beta chain) was determined in a study of neurological immune-mediated disorders. This clonotype was found many times. Its specificity is unknown. CDR3 length: 15 amino acids. J gave up 6 bases and V 6 bases, and 3 bases lay outside the gene matches. The making of cDNA relied on 5'RACE with 10-nucleotide random UMIs. MiXCR, run by TCRdb on the 5' RACE reads, gives a single entry per CDR3 protein. The data show about 95,000 distinct CDR3 sequences, 3.5% seen once. Study-wide points: When repertoires were grouped phylogenetically, those of 18 of 34 multiple sclerosis patients fell into one related-CDR3 cluster, a possible signature.

Material for sequencing was PBMCs. This chain uses TRBV12-3 or TRBV12-4 with TRBJ2-2; TRBD2 agrees at 14 bases. The source is a woman younger than 30 with multiple sclerosis. CDR3 nucleotides: TGTGCCAGCAGGGGACTAGCGGGAGTCCCCGGGGAGCTGTTTTTT. Protein: CASRGLAGVPGELFF.